The rows below give T cell receptor beta chains drawn from one sample of a study of blood T cell repertoires in COVID-19. Only in-frame clones appear in the TCRdb table, and some are missing; sequencing was by immunoSEQ multiplex PCR. The table lists roughly 160,000 clones, approximately 88% of them singletons. The sequencing sample was made of peripheral blood. The receptors come from a woman aged 55-75 years with acute or convalescent COVID-19. The conserved cysteine and the conserved F or W are not part of the CDR3 here.

j_call: TRBJ1-1; cdr3_length: 12; v_call: TRBV27; cdr3_aa: ASRGTGGGTEAF
j_call: TRBJ1-2; cdr3_length: 11; v_call: TRBV7-2; cdr3_aa: ASSSTWKEGYT
j_call: TRBJ1-1; cdr3_length: 10; v_call: TRBV7-9; cdr3_aa: ASSLTGNEAF
j_call: TRBJ2-7; cdr3_length: 12; v_call: TRBV7-8; cdr3_aa: ASSLLGGIDEQY
j_call: TRBJ2-2; cdr3_length: 12; v_call: TRBV9; cdr3_aa: ASSEYRDTGELF
j_call: TRBJ2-7; cdr3_length: 12; v_call: TRBV14; cdr3_aa: ASSGARTGNEQY
j_call: TRBJ2-1; cdr3_length: 12; v_call: TRBV19; cdr3_aa: ASSRQGSYNEQF
j_call: TRBJ2-7; cdr3_length: 15; v_call: TRBV30; cdr3_aa: AWSVRERGGFGYEQY
j_call: TRBJ1-3; cdr3_length: 13; v_call: TRBV28; cdr3_aa: ASRLDRVAGNTIY
j_call: TRBJ2-5; cdr3_length: 15; v_call: TRBV7-6; cdr3_aa: ASSLGVAGAPGETQY
j_call: TRBJ2-7; cdr3_length: 13; v_call: TRBV11-2; cdr3_aa: ASSPGEAQTYEQY
j_call: TRBJ2-7; cdr3_length: 15; v_call: TRBV30; cdr3_aa: AWSILTSGGPMGEQY
j_call: TRBJ1-1; cdr3_length: 13; v_call: TRBV7-2; cdr3_aa: ASSLAGGVNTEAF
j_call: TRBJ1-2; cdr3_length: 15; v_call: TRBV19; cdr3_aa: ASSISHLAGRNYGYT
j_call: TRBJ2-1; cdr3_length: 13; v_call: TRBV9; cdr3_aa: ASSVASGGYNEQF
j_call: TRBJ2-1; cdr3_length: 13; v_call: TRBV4-3; cdr3_aa: ASSQAVSSYNEQF
j_call: TRBJ1-5; cdr3_length: 14; v_call: TRBV19; cdr3_aa: ASTMSGTEVSQPQH
j_call: TRBJ1-2; cdr3_length: 14; v_call: TRBV4-3; cdr3_aa: ASSQEGTGGLEGYT
j_call: TRBJ1-2; cdr3_length: 15; v_call: TRBV6-2/TRBV6-3; cdr3_aa: ASSYLTGGVKWNGYT
j_call: TRBJ2-2; cdr3_length: 11; v_call: TRBV27; cdr3_aa: ASLTGAGGELF
j_call: TRBJ1-3; cdr3_length: 15; v_call: TRBV3-1/TRBV3-2; cdr3_aa: ASSQERSRAGGNTIY
j_call: TRBJ1-2; cdr3_length: 17; v_call: TRBV4-2; cdr3_aa: ASSQDSRDRTEEIYGYT
j_call: TRBJ1-1; cdr3_length: 13; v_call: TRBV9; cdr3_aa: ASSLTGGRNTEAF
j_call: TRBJ2-5; cdr3_length: 13; v_call: TRBV9; cdr3_aa: ASSVGQALQETQY
j_call: TRBJ2-1; cdr3_length: 14; v_call: TRBV5-4; cdr3_aa: ASSSPSGGRYNEQF
j_call: TRBJ1-2; cdr3_length: 12; v_call: TRBV27; cdr3_aa: ASSLGTGPYGYT
j_call: TRBJ2-4; cdr3_length: 16; v_call: TRBV7-9; cdr3_aa: ASSLTVGGRGATNIQY
j_call: TRBJ1-5; cdr3_length: 13; v_call: TRBV28; cdr3_aa: ASSSTGVSNQPQH
j_call: TRBJ1-6; cdr3_length: 16; v_call: TRBV19; cdr3_aa: ASSSRTGRNSYNSPLH
j_call: TRBJ2-7; cdr3_length: 13; v_call: TRBV11-3; cdr3_aa: ASSLRAEGPYEQY